A single T cell receptor (beta chain) is shown here with its context. The table lists this clonotype with a few counts. Its antigen is currently not known. Base-call qualities are not available, and no considerably larger clone is one nucleotide away. The CDR3, from cysteine to phenylalanine, totals 16 residues. The sequence is cut down to CDR3 DNA, 48 bases in frame from base 1. From a lookup of the germline V gene, CDR1 and CDR2 are MGHRA and YSYEKL. Cut back by 4 bases and 2 bases, the V and J ends lie 17 bases apart. The record originates from a study of regulatory T cells in long-lasting Graves disease (dated by TCRdb to the early 2020s). Regarding the study in general: Newly diagnosed Graves' disease patients had taken antithyroid drugs for less than 3 months. A total of approximately 35 samples underwent TCR sequencing: around 13 from persistent and roughly 20 from newly diagnosed Graves' disease patients. This study used TCR sequencing and RNA sequencing of peripheral blood to compare persistent Graves' disease patients against newly diagnosed Graves' disease patients. The study took place in China and was registered as a clinical trial.

Preparation of the library involved multiplex PCR. The sequencer was an Illumina HiSeq 4000. To build TCR beta libraries, CDR3 regions were amplified by Arm-PCR using iRepertoire HTBI primers. Gel purification was performed on PCR products prior to sequencing. The original methods were these. Gene usage analysis of CDR3 amino acid clonotypes relied on the roughly 60 TRBV and around 14 TRBJ segments identified across samples. COPE and FqMerger were used to merge filtered high-quality paired reads into contigs. BLAST was used to align contigs to IMGT TRBV, TRBD and TRBJ reference genes, with CDR3 defined following IMGT. Highly expanded clones were defined as clonotypes with a frequency above 0.1%. Repertoire diversity was measured by Shannon entropy, and V-J evenness by the Gini coefficient. A clonotype found in more than one individual was treated as public. TCRdb reanalyzed the raw reads on its own, using fastp at Q25 for trimming and MiXCR for clone calling, and kept in-frame beta chains. Identical CDR3 protein sequences are pooled into one entry, listed with their most common genes and DNA. These V and J calls are TCRdb output, not the study's own analysis. This sample comprises some 400,000 distinct CDR3 sequences, under 15% of them detected only once. The biggest ten clones account for 16% of the sample.

On the study overall, not on this receptor specifically: Compared with newly diagnosed patients, patients with persistent Graves' disease had lower TCR Shannon entropy and fewer highly expanded clones, which suggests clonal expansion. Persistent patients shared more public clonotypes among themselves (over 2,500) than newly diagnosed patients did (about 970). Persistent disease showed preferential use of TRBV28, TRBJ1-2 and TRBJ2-5, whereas newly diagnosed disease favored TRBV20-1 and TRBJ2-1. The authors acknowledged the small sample size as a limitation that may reduce accuracy. Sequencing and analysis were limited to the TCR beta chain. The study examined only peripheral blood because the primary lesion, thyroid tissue, could not be accessed.

The sample's time point label is to be understood as: newly diagnosed GD, antithyroid drugs for less than 3 months. For both TCR sequencing and RNA sequencing, RNA was extracted from PBMCs using TRIzol. Graves' disease was diagnosed according to American Thyroid Association guidelines. Patients were recruited from an endocrinology department in Xi'an, China. Each patient gave 9 to 10 milliliters of peripheral blood, collected in an EDTA anticoagulant tube. Ficoll Paque Plus density gradient separation was used to isolate PBMCs, and no further T cell sorting was performed. An Agilent 2100 Bioanalyzer and agarose gel were used to assess RNA quality, and a NanoDrop 2000 was used to measure RNA concentration. These data are also associated with another study on T cells in Graves' hyperthyroidism and ophthalmopathy. As noted in the second study: Stable Graves' hyperthyroidism was defined as no progression to ophthalmopathy during 18 months of follow-up. The hyperthyroidism patients were between 18 and 65 years old and newly diagnosed, with a disease duration of less than 2 months. The study excluded patients with uncontrolled infections, other autoimmune diseases, pregnancy or lactation. Diagnoses relied on clinical symptoms, serum thyroxine and TRAb, thyroid ultrasound and orbital computed tomography. For the first round of RT-PCR on the TCR CDR3, the HTBI primer set was used together with the Qiagen OneStep RT-PCR kit. Blood samples also contained most of the expanded thyroid clonotypes (frequency above 0.001), which suggests that blood repertoires may reflect thyroid immune responses. A model built on a 13 V-J signature distinguished ophthalmopathy from stable hyperthyroidism, reaching roughly 88% sensitivity and approximately 81% specificity in cross-validation and 80%/75% in testing. In validation, progression to ophthalmopathy was predicted by the model with nearly 71% sensitivity and roughly 76% specificity, a median of about 6 months before onset. To identify distinguishing TCR V-J signatures, a discovery cohort of around 100 patients was used, comprising roughly 45 with Graves' ophthalmopathy and approximately 58 with stable Graves' hyperthyroidism. Prospective prediction of ophthalmopathy was tested in an independent validation cohort of approximately 18 hyperthyroidism patients and 15 to 17 patients who later progressed to ophthalmopathy. The 95 to 100 discovery patients were randomly split 7:3 into training and test sets. The study also compared thyroid tissue and blood T-cell repertoires from more than 5 Graves' hyperthyroidism patients. Once sampling was done, hyperthyroidism patients were given methimazole at a starting dose of 30 mg daily, whereas ophthalmopathy patients were given high-dose intravenous methylprednisolone. The libraries were constructed in a second round of multiplex PCR and then size-selected and purified. Paired-end sequencing of the libraries was performed with 100 bp reads on an Illumina HiSeq2000. SOAPnuke was used to process the raw data, throwing out any read that contained adapters or uncalled bases, had a mean Phred below 15, or lacked an exact constant-primer or identifier match. High-quality paired reads were merged with COPE v1.2.5, and unique nucleotide sequences were defined as clonotypes. Clonotypes were aligned to IMGT TRBV, TRBD and TRBJ reference segments using MiTCR v1.1. The analysis was restricted to V-J combinations with a frequency above 0.0001, which together covered approximately 99% of the repertoires. A TCS score was defined as the ratio between F50 (clonal expansion) and ExV (chaos), using BLOSUM62-based TCRdist between CDR3 peptides within each V-J. Welch's t-statistics and random forest reduced fewer than 550 V-J features to 13, which were used in a naive Bayes classifier (R e1071). Sample size was not statistically predetermined, and blinding of investigators to group allocation was not performed. The paper describes TCR Vbeta CDR3 sequencing of around 140 peripheral blood samples, made up of some 40 ophthalmopathy patients, 70 to 75 hyperthyroidism patients and 17 progressor patients.

The V and J genes are TRBV4-1 and TRBJ2-5; perhaps TRBD2 is the D gene, with 7 bases matching. The input for sequencing was peripheral blood mononuclear cells (PBMCs), taken at new diagnosis, from a patient treated with antithyroid drugs. This clonotype originated in a woman younger than 45 with Graves disease. Donor details come from another sample of the same person, matched by shared clones. The nucleotides read TGCGCCAGCAGCCCGCAGGGGAGGGGCCCACAAGAGACCCAGTACTTC. Its protein product is CASSPQGRGPQETQYF.